This T cell receptor (beta chain) was sequenced in a study of cytomegalovirus exposure and HLA in healthy donors. The length of the CDR3 is 8 residues. The PCR used 60 Vbeta and 13 Jbeta primers. The method was immunoSEQ multiplex PCR; TCRdb's version includes in-frame clones alone and lacks a portion of them. Of about 100,000 clones in the sample, about 70% were seen once. The chain is built from TRBV21-1 and TRBJ2-7; TRBD2, the D gene given by the table, was not confirmed from the DNA. TRBV21-1 is a recognized pseudogene. This receptor was obtained from a female donor in good health and CMV-seropositive. Sequenced material: PBMCs. CDR3 sequence reads: CTQGSGNF. The CDR3 DNA reads TGTACCCAAGGGAGCGGCAACTTC.